These 21 T cell receptor beta chains originate from one sample sequenced in a study of cytomegalovirus exposure and HLA in healthy donors. Vbeta (60) and Jbeta (13) primers were used in the PCR. Measured with immunoSEQ multiplex PCR; TCRdb has only the in-frame clones, and not every one. The sample consists of 110,000 to 150,000 clones, approximately 80% of them appearing once. The sequenced sample was PBMCs. The receptors come from a boy aged 2 to 10 in good health and CMV-seronegative.

The gene calls are TRBV6-5 and TRBJ2-1; the match to TRBD1 covers 7 bases. CDR3 size: 14 residues. V was clipped by 2 bases and J by 5 bases; unmatched bases: 3. The germline V gene has CDR1 MNHEY and CDR2 SVGAGI. CDR3 nucleotide sequence: TGTGCCAGCAGTTACAGGGGGCCCGACAATGAGCAGTTCTTC. It codes for CASSYRGPDNEQFF.

This chain joins TRBV2 and TRBJ1-2; TRBD1 is a possible D gene (6 bases). Germline lookup yields CDR1 SNHLY and CDR2 FYNNEI. The ends were cut back, 8 bases at V and 8 bases at J, with 21 bases in the middle. This CDR3 is 14 amino acids long. This chain's CDR3 is CASLRPTGKEGYTF. For the CDR3, the DNA is TGTGCCAGCTTGAGACCCACAGGGAAAGAGGGCTACACCTTC.

This chain joins TRBV9 and TRBJ2-2, with 9 bases matching TRBD2. J was trimmed by 6 bases and V by 4 bases; bases with no gene match: 10. CDR1 is SGDLS and CDR2 is YYNGEE in the germline V gene. This CDR3 is 16 amino acids long. In nucleotides, the CDR3 is TGTGCCAGCAGCTTTGGGACTAGCTGGGCCCCCGGGGAGCTGTTTTTT. Its translation: CASSFGTSWAPGELFF.

The chain recombines TRBV9 with TRBJ2-1, with 8 bases matching TRBD2. V gave up 9 bases and J gave up 8 bases; unmatched junction bases: 10. The CDR3 spans 13 residues. Germline loops: CDR1 SGDLS, CDR2 YYNGEE. In DNA form, the CDR3 reads TGTGCCACGGGGGGGAGAGGAGTTCATGAGCAGTTCTTC. It translates to CATGGRGVHEQFF.

The chain recombines TRBV9 with TRBJ1-3, with TRBD1 as a possible D gene (5 bases). The CDR3 extends over 15 amino acids. Trimming left V 0 bases short and J 4 bases short, with 11 bases between. The germline CDR1 and CDR2 sequences are SGDLS and YYNGEE. The CDR3 loop reads CASSVGGDVGNTIYF. CDR3 DNA: TGTGCCAGCAGCGTAGGGGGGGATGTCGGAAACACCATATATTTT.

The genes are TRBV14 and TRBJ2-1; the match to TRBD2 covers 7 bases. CDR3 length equals 16 residues. The germline V gene has CDR1 SGHDN and CDR2 FVKESK. J gave up 4 bases and V 1 base, and 7 bases lay outside the gene matches. Here the CDR3 reads CASSQGGPAGYNEQFF. The CDR3 nucleotides read TGTGCCAGCAGCCAAGGTGGCCCAGCGGGGTACAATGAGCAGTTCTTC.

The gene calls are TRBV4-1 and TRBJ2-5; 10 positions match TRBD2. V lost 3 bases and J lost 4; bases outside the gene matches: 2. The CDR3 has 14 amino acids. Per the germline V gene, CDR1 is MGHRA and CDR2 is YSYEKL. CDR3 in amino acids: CASSHPSGRETQYF. The CDR3 nucleotides are TGCGCCAGCAGCCATCCTAGCGGGAGAGAGACCCAGTACTTC.

The V gene is TRBV29-1, the J gene TRBJ2-2, with D tentatively TRBD1 (6 bases). Trimming pared 1 base from V and 0 bases from J, leaving 15 bases between. Germline values: CDR1 SQVTM, CDR2 ANQGSEA. The CDR3 loop spans 17 amino acids. The CDR3 is CSVEAGQRFANTGELFF. CDR3 DNA sequence: TGCAGCGTTGAAGCAGGACAGAGGTTCGCGAACACCGGGGAGCTGTTTTTT.

This clone was observed a single time. The chain carries TRBV28 and TRBJ2-7; TRBD1 agrees at 7 bases. CDR1 and CDR2 (germline): MDHEN, SYDVKM. The CDR3 length is 14 residues. V gave up 3 bases and J gave up 7 bases; unmatched junction bases: 9. The CDR3 here is CASSFQGVRWEQYF. The CDR3 DNA is TGTGCCAGCAGTTTTCAGGGGGTTCGGTGGGAGCAGTACTTC. Full variable domain (missing parts from reference TRBV28 and TRBJ2-7): DVKVTQSSRYLVKRTGEKVFLECVQDMDHENMFWYRQDPGLGLRLIYFSYDVKMKEKGDIPEGYSVSREKKERFSLILESASTNQTSMYLCASSFQGVRWEQYFGPGTRLTVT.

The J gene is TRBJ2-2, the V gene TRBV19, with D maybe TRBD2 (7 bases). The CDR3 has 17 amino acids. Per germline, CDR1 LNHDA and CDR2 SQIVND (reference sequence). Trimming took off 4 bases at V and 4 bases at J, with 19 bases between the two ends. The CDR3 here is CASSNTEWGGPTGELFF. The CDR3 DNA follows: TGTGCCAGTAGTAATACGGAATGGGGGGGGCCCACCGGGGAGCTGTTTTTT.

This chain joins TRBV25-1 and TRBJ1-5, with 7 bases aligning to TRBD1. CDR1 is MGHDK, CDR2 SYGVNS, per germline. V lost 0 bases and J lost 0; bases outside the gene matches: 8. This CDR3 has 18 amino acids. The CDR3 loop reads CASSEYRTGDVSNQPQHF. CDR3 in DNA: TGTGCCAGCAGTGAATACCGGACAGGAGATGTTAGCAATCAGCCCCAGCATTTT. Supplemented by reference TRBV25-1 and TRBJ1-5, the full variable domain reads EADIYQTPRYLVIGTGKKITLECSQTMGHDKMYWYQQDPGMELHLIHYSYGVNSTEKGDLSSESTVSRIRTEHFPLTLESARPSHTSQYLCASSEYRTGDVSNQPQHFGDGTRLSIL.

CDR3 in amino acids: CASSRQGTSSGANVLTF. CDR3 nucleotide sequence: TGTGCCAGCAGCCGACAGGGGACGAGCTCTGGGGCCAACGTCCTGACTTTC. The gene calls are TRBV5-4 and TRBJ2-6, with 8 bases fitting TRBD1. V dropped 4 bases and J dropped 0; count of bases not matched to a gene: 6. The CDR3 loop spans 17 amino acids. Germline CDR1 SGHNT, CDR2 YYREEE (reference sequence). Drawing the rest from reference TRBV5-4 and TRBJ2-6, the complete variable domain is ETGVTQSPTHLIKTRGQQVTLRCSSQSGHNTVSWYQQALGQGPQFIFQYYREEENGRGNFPPRFSGLQFPNYSSELNVNALELDDSALYLCASSRQGTSSGANVLTFGAGSRLTVL.

The V call is TRBV6-5, the J call TRBJ1-2; tentative D call: TRBD1 (6 bases). The CDR3 has 16 amino acids. V was trimmed by 0 bases and J by 6 bases, leaving 17 bases between them. Germline CDR1 MNHEY, CDR2 SVGAGI. CDR3 residues: CASSYSSRGGWNGYTF. CDR3 DNA sequence: TGTGCCAGCAGTTACTCAAGTAGGGGGGGCTGGAATGGCTACACCTTC.

This clone was counted a few times. V and J are TRBV18 and TRBJ2-7; 9 nucleotides line up with TRBD2. Germline V gives CDR1 KGHSH, CDR2 LQKENI. V lost 3 bases to trimming and J lost 3 bases; unmatched junction nucleotides: 6. The CDR3 covers 15 residues. Here the CDR3 reads CASSPRGGQFYEQYF. The CDR3, as DNA: TGTGCCAGCTCACCGCGGGGGGGACAGTTCTACGAGCAGTACTTC.

V and J are TRBV28 and TRBJ2-5; TRBD2 matches 13 bases. The CDR3 sequence is 15 residues long. Germline trimming cut 6 bases from V and 7 bases from J; bases unmatched to any gene: 8. Germline V lookup: CDR1 MDHEN, CDR2 SYDVKM. The CDR3 loop reads CASRSPGLAGSTQYF. CDR3 DNA: TGTGCCAGCAGATCTCCGGGACTAGCGGGATCGACCCAGTACTTC. Drawing the rest from reference TRBV28 and TRBJ2-5, the complete variable domain is DVKVTQSSRYLVKRTGEKVFLECVQDMDHENMFWYRQDPGLGLRLIYFSYDVKMKEKGDIPEGYSVSREKKERFSLILESASTNQTSMYLCASRSPGLAGSTQYFGPGTRLLVL.

The chain has TRBV6-5 and TRBJ2-3, with D possibly TRBD2 on 6 matching bases. CDR1 MNHEY and CDR2 SVGAGI come from the germline V gene. Trimming left V 8 bases short and J 6 bases short, with 15 bases between. The CDR3 runs 13 residues. The CDR3 region has the DNA TGTGCCAGCTGGGGACTTGTCGTGGATACGCAGTATTTT. This encodes CASWGLVVDTQYF.

This clone was seen only once. The chain couples TRBV2 to TRBJ2-2, with a possible D match to TRBD1 (6 bases). Germline loops: CDR1 SNHLY, CDR2 FYNNEI. Trimming removed 7 bases at V and 0 bases at J, with 12 bases between. The CDR3 spans 15 residues. Here the CDR3 DNA reads TGTGCCAGCACCTCACAGGGCCCGAACACCGGGGAGCTGTTTTTT. Amino acid sequence: CASTSQGPNTGELFF.

V is TRBV2 and J is TRBJ2-7, with 10 bases fitting TRBD1. The junction had 3 bases not matched to a gene; V was cut back by 10 bases and J by 3 bases. Germline V gives CDR1 SNHLY, CDR2 FYNNEI. This CDR3 contains 12 residues. Here the CDR3 reads CATRTGGYEQYF. DNA for the CDR3: TGTGCCACACGGACAGGGGGCTACGAGCAGTACTTC.

This chain links TRBV9 with TRBJ2-7, with 13 nucleotides matching TRBD2. Germline V gene lookup returns CDR1 SGDLS and CDR2 YYNGEE. The V and J ends lost 4 bases and 3 bases, in that order; junction bases with no gene match: 13. The CDR3 extends over 18 amino acids. The CDR3 sequence: CASSPAVRTSGSSYEQYF. The CDR3 DNA follows: TGTGCCAGCAGCCCCGCGGTGAGGACTAGCGGGAGTAGCTACGAGCAGTACTTC.

This clone was observed once. The genes are TRBV11-2 and TRBJ2-5, with 9 bases fitting TRBD1. This CDR3 has 14 amino acids. V dropped 5 bases and J dropped 4; count of bases not matched to a gene: 5. Germline lookup yields CDR1 SGHAT and CDR2 FQNNGV. The CDR3, as DNA: TGTGCCAGCAGCCCCACAGGGGGCAGAGAGACCCAGTACTTC. Translated, it gives CASSPTGGRETQYF.

A few counts support this clone. The CDR3 sequence: CASAPGVSGELFF. The CDR3 nucleotides read TGTGCCAGCGCTCCGGGTGTCTCCGGGGAGCTGTTTTTT. The V gene is TRBV6-4, the J gene TRBJ2-2; D is undetermined. V was cut by 8 bases and J by 6 bases, with 13 bases left in between. CDR1 is MRHNA and CDR2 is SNTAGT in the germline V gene. The CDR3 runs 13 residues.